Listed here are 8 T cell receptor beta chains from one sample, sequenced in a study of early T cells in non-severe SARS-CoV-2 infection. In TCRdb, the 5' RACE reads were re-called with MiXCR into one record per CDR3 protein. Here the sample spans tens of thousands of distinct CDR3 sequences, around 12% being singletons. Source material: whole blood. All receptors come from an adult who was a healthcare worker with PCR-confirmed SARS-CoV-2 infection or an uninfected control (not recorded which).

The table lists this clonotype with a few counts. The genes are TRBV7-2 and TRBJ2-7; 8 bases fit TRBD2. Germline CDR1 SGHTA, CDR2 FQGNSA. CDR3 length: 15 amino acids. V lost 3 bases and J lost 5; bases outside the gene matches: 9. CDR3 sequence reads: CASSFRGLEVNEQYF. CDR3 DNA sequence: TGTGCCAGCAGCTTTAGGGGACTAGAGGTTAACGAGCAGTACTTC. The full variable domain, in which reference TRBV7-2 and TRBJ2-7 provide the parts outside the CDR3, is GAGVSQSPSNKVTEKGKDVELRCDPISGHTALYWYRQSLGQGLEFLIYFQGNSAPDKSGLPSDRFSAERTGGSVSTLTIQRTQQEDSAVYLCASSFRGLEVNEQYFGPGTRLTVT.

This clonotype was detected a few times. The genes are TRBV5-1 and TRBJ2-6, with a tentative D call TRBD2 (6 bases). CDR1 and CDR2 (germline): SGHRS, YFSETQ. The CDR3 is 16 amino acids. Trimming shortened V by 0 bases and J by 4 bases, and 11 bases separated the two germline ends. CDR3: CASSLVGSSGANVLTF. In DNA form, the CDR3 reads TGCGCCAGCAGCTTGGTCGGGAGTTCGGGGGCCAACGTCCTGACTTTC.

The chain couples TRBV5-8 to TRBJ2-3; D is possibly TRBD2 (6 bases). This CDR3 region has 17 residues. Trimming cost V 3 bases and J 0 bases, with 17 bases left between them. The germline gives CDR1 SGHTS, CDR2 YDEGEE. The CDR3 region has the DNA TGTGCCAGCAGCTGGGGGGTCGTGGGTTCTAGCACAGATACGCAGTATTTT. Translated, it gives CASSWGVVGSSTDTQYF.

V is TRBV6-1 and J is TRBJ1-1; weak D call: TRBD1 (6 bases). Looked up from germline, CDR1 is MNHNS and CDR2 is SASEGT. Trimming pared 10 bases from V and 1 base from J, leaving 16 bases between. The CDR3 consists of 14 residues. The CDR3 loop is CAIVPGQKNTEAFF. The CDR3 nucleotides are TGTGCCATCGTTCCGGGACAAAAGAACACTGAAGCTTTCTTT.

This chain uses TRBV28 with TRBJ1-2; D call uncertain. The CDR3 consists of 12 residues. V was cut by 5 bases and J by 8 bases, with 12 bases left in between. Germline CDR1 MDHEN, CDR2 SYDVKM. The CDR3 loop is CASSQRPGGYTF. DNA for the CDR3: TGTGCCAGCAGTCAAAGACCGGGAGGCTACACCTTC.

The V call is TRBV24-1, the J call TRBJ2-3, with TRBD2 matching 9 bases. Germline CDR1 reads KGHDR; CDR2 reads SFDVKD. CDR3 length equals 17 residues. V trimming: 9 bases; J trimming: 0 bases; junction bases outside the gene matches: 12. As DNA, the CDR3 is TGTGCCACCGAGCCTCCAGGACTAGCGCCAAGCACAGATACGCAGTATTTT. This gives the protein CATEPPGLAPSTDTQYF.

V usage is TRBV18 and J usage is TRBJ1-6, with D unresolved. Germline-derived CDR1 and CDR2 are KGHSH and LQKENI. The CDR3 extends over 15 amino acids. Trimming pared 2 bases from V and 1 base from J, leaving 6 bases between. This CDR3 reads CASSPSGSYNSPLHF. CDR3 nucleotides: TGTGCCAGCTCACCATCCGGATCCTATAATTCACCCCTCCACTTT. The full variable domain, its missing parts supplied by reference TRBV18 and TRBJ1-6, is NAGVMQNPRHLVRRRGQEARLRCSPMKGHSHVYWYRQLPEEGLKFMVYLQKENIIDESGMPKERFSAEFPKEGPSILRIQQVVRGDSAAYFCASSPSGSYNSPLHFGNGTRLTVT.

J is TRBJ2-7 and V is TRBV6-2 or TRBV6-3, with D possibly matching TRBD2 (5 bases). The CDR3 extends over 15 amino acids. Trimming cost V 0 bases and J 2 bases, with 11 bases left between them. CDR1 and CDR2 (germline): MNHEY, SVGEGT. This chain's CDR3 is CASSYSRERTYEQYF. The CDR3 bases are TGTGCCAGCAGTTACTCCCGGGAAAGGACCTACGAGCAGTACTTC.